This T cell receptor (beta chain) emerged from a study of vaccination effects on CD4 cells after COVID-19. V lost 0 bases to trimming and J lost 6 bases, with 16 bases between them. Germline loops: CDR1 SGHRS, CDR2 YFSETQ. There are 17 residues in the CDR3. Antigen-specific CD4+ T cells were first expanded with viral peptide pools by the ViraFEST assay and only then sequenced. When less than 12 days of culture had elapsed, CD4+ T cells were isolated. Two-dose vaccination with either BNT162b2 or mRNA-1273 was given to the participants. This table comes from immunoSEQ multiplex PCR, and its TCRdb copy is limited to in-frame clones, with some not included. The sample holds roughly 32,000 clones, around 70% seen once. This clone was recorded once. Its antigen remains unidentified.

This clonotype was obtained from a human donor who received a COVID-19 vaccine. The chain employs TRBV5-1 and TRBJ1-6; D remains unclear. The sample consisted of CD4+ T cells from PBMCs cultured with HCoV-229E spike peptides, taken after COVID-19 vaccination. In DNA form, the CDR3 reads TGCGCCAGCAGCTTGGGCAACCGGGCTACTGTTAATTCACCCCTCCACTTT. Amino acid sequence: CASSLGNRATVNSPLHF. The whole variable domain, remainder taken from reference TRBV5-1 and TRBJ1-6, is KAGVTQTPRYLIKTRGQQVTLSCSPISGHRSVSWYQQTPGQGLQFLFEYFSETQRNKGNFPGRFSGRQFSNSRSEMNVSTLELGDSALYLCASSLGNRATVNSPLHFGNGTRLTVT.